The following is a TCR beta chain sequence with its context. What it binds is unknown. A 10-day culture period preceded the isolation of CD4+ T cells. The vaccine given was either BNT162b2 or mRNA-1273, in two doses. Half the medium was replaced with IL-2 medium on days 3 and 7. V shed 8 bases, J shed 7 bases, and the junction held 17 bases outside the gene matches. The CDR3 contains 18 residues. Per the germline V gene, CDR1 is ENHRY and CDR2 is SYGVKD. This sample was taken from a study of vaccination effects on CD4 cells after COVID-19. Produced via immunoSEQ multiplex PCR; TCRdb's table is partial and in-frame only. Here the sample spans tens of thousands of clones, around 70% being singletons.

The source was CD4+ T cells from PBMCs cultured without peptide, collected after COVID-19 vaccination. The genes are TRBV10-3 and TRBJ2-2; TRBD1 aligns across 12 bases. The receptor was isolated from a human donor who received a COVID-19 vaccine. CDR3 loop: CAIPSGGSGQGAIGELFF. The CDR3 region has the DNA TGTGCCATCCCCTCCGGGGGTTCGGGACAGGGGGCTATCGGGGAGCTGTTTTTT.